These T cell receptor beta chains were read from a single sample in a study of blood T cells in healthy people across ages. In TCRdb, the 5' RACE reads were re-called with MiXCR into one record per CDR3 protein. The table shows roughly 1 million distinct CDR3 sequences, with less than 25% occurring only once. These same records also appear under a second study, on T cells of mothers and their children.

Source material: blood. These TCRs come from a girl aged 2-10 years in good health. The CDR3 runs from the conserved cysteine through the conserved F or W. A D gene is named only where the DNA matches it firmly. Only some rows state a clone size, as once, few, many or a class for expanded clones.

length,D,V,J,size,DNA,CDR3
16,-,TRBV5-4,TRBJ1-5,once,TGTGCCAACAGCTTGTACCAGGGCACGGGCAATCAGCCCCAGCATTTT,CANSLYQGTGNQPQHF
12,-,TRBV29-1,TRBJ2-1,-,TGCAGCTCTAGGAGGGGACGAGATGAGCAGTTCTTC,CSSRRGRDEQFF
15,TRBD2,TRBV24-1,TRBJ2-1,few,TGTGCCACCAGTGAGCGAGCGGGGGACTACAATGAGCAGTTCTTC,CATSERAGDYNEQFF
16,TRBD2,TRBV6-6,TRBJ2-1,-,TGTGCCAGCAGTTACGAATCGGGACTAGCGGGAGATGAGCAGTTCTTC,CASSYESGLAGDEQFF
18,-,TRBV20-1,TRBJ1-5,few,TGCAGTGCTAGAGATCTAATGGCGGCAGGGTCTCGCCGTCAGCCCCAGCATTTT,CSARDLMAAGSRRQPQHF
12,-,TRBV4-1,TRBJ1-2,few,TGCGCCAGCAGCCCGGAAGGGTGGGGCTACACCTTC,CASSPEGWGYTF
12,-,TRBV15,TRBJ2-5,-,TGTGCCACCCGGACAGCCCAAGAGACCCAGTACTTC,CATRTAQETQYF
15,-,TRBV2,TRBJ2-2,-,TGTGCCAGCACTGGGGGGGCTACGAACACCGGGGAGCTGTTTTTT,CASTGGATNTGELFF
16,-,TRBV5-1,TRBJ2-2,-,TGCGCCAACAGCTTGGACCAGGGGGGCGACACCGGGGAGCTGTTTTTT,CANSLDQGGDTGELFF
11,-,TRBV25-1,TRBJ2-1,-,TGTGCCAGCAGGGAGGGGCGGCAGCAGTTCTTC,CASREGRQQFF
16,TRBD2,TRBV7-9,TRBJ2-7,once,TGTGCCAGCAGCGACTACCAACTAGCGGACTCCTACGAGCAGTACTTC,CASSDYQLADSYEQYF
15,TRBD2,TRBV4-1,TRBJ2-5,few,TGCGCCAGCAGCCACCGGGACTACACTCAAGAGACCCAGTACTTC,CASSHRDYTQETQYF
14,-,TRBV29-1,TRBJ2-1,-,TGCAGCGTTGTGTCAGCGCAGCATTCCAATGAGCAGTTCTTC,CSVVSAQHSNEQFF
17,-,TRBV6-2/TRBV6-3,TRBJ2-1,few,TGTGCCAGCAGCTCCGATAGCGAACCGAGCTCCTACAATGAGCAGTTCTTC,CASSSDSEPSSYNEQFF
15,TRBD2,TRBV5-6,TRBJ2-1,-,TGTGCCATCGGGGGGGTCGGGGCTTCCTACAATGAGCAGTTCTTC,CAIGGVGASYNEQFF
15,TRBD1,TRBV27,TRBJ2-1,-,TGTGCCAGCAGGACTATACAGGGGGCGTACAATGAGCAGTTCTTC,CASRTIQGAYNEQFF
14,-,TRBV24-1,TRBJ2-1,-,TGTGCCACCAGTGATTTTAATTCCCCGTCTGAGCAGTTCTTC,CATSDFNSPSEQFF
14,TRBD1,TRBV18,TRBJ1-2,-,TGTGCCAGCTCAGTAGGGGCACAGGGGGATGGCTACACCTTC,CASSVGAQGDGYTF
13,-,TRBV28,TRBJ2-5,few,TGTGCCAGCAGAACTACAGGGCGGGAGACCCAGTACTTC,CASRTTGRETQYF
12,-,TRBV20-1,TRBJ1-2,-,TGCAGTGCTACCGAAGCTAACTATGGCTACACCTTC,CSATEANYGYTF
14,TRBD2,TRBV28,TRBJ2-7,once,TGTGCCAGCAGGAGCGCGGGAGTGATCTACGAGCAGTACTTC,CASRSAGVIYEQYF
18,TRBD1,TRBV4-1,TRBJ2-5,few,TGCGCCAGCAGCTCCGGACAGGGGTTCCTAGCGGACGCTGAGACCCAGTACTTC,CASSSGQGFLADAETQYF
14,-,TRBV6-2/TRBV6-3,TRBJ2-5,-,TGTGCCAGCAGTTATCGGCTATCGCAAGAGACCCAGTACTTC,CASSYRLSQETQYF
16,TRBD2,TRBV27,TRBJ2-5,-,TGTGCCAGCAGTTCTTCTAGCGGGATTGTCCAAGAGACCCAGTACTTC,CASSSSSGIVQETQYF
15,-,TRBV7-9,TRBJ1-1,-,TGTGCCAGCAGCCACCCCGGGGGAGAGAACACTGAAGCTTTCTTT,CASSHPGGENTEAFF
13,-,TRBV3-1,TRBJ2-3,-,TGTGCCAGCAGCCTTGTCAGGGGTGATACGCAGTATTTT,CASSLVRGDTQYF
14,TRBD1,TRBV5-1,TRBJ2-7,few,TGCGCCAGCAGCTTGCAGGGGGAGAAGGGCGAGCAGTACTTC,CASSLQGEKGEQYF
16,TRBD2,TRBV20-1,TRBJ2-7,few,TGCAGTGCTAGAGCAGTCGGGGCGGGAGGGCCCTACGAGCAGTACTTC,CSARAVGAGGPYEQYF
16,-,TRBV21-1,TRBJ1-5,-,TGTGCCAGCAACGCTCGGAACTTCTATAGCAATCAGCCCCAGCATTTT,CASNARNFYSNQPQHF
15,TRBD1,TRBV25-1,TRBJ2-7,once,TGTGCCAGCAGTGATCCGGGACAGGGTGGGTACGAGCAGTACTTC,CASSDPGQGGYEQYF
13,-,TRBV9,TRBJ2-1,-,TGTGCCAGCAGCGAGGACTCGAGCGATGAGCAGTTCTTC,CASSEDSSDEQFF
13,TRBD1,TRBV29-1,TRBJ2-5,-,TGCAGCGCGGGGACAGTTGCAACCGAGACCCAGTACTTC,CSAGTVATETQYF
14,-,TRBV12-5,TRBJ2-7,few,TGTGCTAGTGTTCCAACAGGGTCGGGCTACGAGCAGTACTTC,CASVPTGSGYEQYF
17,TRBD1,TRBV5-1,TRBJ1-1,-,TGCGCCAGCAGCTTGGGTCGGACAGGGGGCTTGAACACTGAAGCTTTCTTT,CASSLGRTGGLNTEAFF
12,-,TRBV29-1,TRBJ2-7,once,TGCAGCGTACAGGAGCCCTCCTACGAGCAGTACTTC,CSVQEPSYEQYF
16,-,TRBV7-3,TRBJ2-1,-,TGTGCCAGCAGCCCTCCGGGATCCCTTGTTTACAATGAGCAGTTCTTC,CASSPPGSLVYNEQFF
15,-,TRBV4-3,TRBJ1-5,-,TGCGCCAGCAGCCCCACAAGAACACCGAATCAGCCCCAGCATTTT,CASSPTRTPNQPQHF
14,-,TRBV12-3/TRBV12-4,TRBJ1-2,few,TGTGCCAGCCAACCCGACTTTGGGGGCTATGGCTACACCTTC,CASQPDFGGYGYTF
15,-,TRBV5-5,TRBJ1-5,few,TGTGCCAGCAGCTGGACATCTCTTAGCAATCAGCCCCAGCATTTT,CASSWTSLSNQPQHF
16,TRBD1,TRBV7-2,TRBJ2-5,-,TGTGCCAGCAGAAAGACGGGACAGGGAGGTTTGGAGACCCAGTACTTC,CASRKTGQGGLETQYF
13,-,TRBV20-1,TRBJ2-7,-,TGCAGTGCTAGAGAGGCAGGGACCTACGAGCAGTACTTC,CSAREAGTYEQYF
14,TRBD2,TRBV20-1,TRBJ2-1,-,TGCAGTGCTTACCTTAGCGGGAGCCTCCTTGAGCAGTTCTTC,CSAYLSGSLLEQFF
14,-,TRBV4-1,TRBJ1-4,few,TGCGCCAGCAGCCCTATCGCGGAGACTGACCCACGTTTTTTT,CASSPIAETDPRFF
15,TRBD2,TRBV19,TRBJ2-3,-,TGTGCCAGTAGCAGAGCGGGGGAGCCCACAGATACGCAGTATTTT,CASSRAGEPTDTQYF
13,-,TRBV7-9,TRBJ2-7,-,TGTGCCAGCAGCTTAATGGTAGGGAACGAGCAGTACTTC,CASSLMVGNEQYF
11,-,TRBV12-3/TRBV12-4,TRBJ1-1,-,TGTGCCAGCCGGGTGCGGACTGAAGCTTTCTTT,CASRVRTEAFF
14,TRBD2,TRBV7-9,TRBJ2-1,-,TGCGCCAGCAGCTTAGGGGAGACTAGCGGGAGATTTTTCTTC,CASSLGETSGRFFF
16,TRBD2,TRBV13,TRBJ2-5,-,TGTGCCAGCAGCTTTCCAGCGGGGGGGGAGCAAGAGACCCAGTACTTC,CASSFPAGGEQETQYF
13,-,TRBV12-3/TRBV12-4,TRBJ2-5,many,TGTGCCAGCAGTTTATGGGGAGGCGAGACCCAGTACTTC,CASSLWGGETQYF
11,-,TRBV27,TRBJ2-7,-,TGTGCCAGCAGTTGGGGACTCGAGCAGTACTTC,CASSWGLEQYF
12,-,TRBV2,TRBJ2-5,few,TGTGCCAGCAGCGGTGCCAAAGAGACCCAGTACTTC,CASSGAKETQYF
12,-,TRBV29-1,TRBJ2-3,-,TGCAGCGTTGCTGAGGGCACAGATACGCAGTATTTT,CSVAEGTDTQYF
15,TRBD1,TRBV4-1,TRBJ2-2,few,TGCGCCAGCAGCCAAGTGACAGGGGGCACCGGGGAGCTGTTTTTT,CASSQVTGGTGELFF
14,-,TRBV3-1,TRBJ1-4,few,TGTGCCAGCAGCTACAGGGCAACTAATGAAAAACTGTTTTTT,CASSYRATNEKLFF
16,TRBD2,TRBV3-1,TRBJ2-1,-,TGTGCCAGCAGCATGGCTAGCGGGGGGGCCGGCAATGAGCAGTTCTTC,CASSMASGGAGNEQFF